Presented here are 28 T cell receptor beta chains from one specimen sequenced in a study of cytomegalovirus exposure and HLA in healthy donors. The PCR used 60 Vbeta and 13 Jbeta primers. Data came from immunoSEQ multiplex PCR; TCRdb stores just in-frame clones and leaves some out. This table holds roughly 130,000 clones, roughly 78% found once. Material for sequencing was PBMCs. These receptors were collected from a middle-aged man in good health and CMV-seronegative.

This sequence joins TRBV7-8 and TRBJ2-2, with 11 bases matching TRBD1. CDR1 is SGHVS, CDR2 FQNEAQ, per germline. J gave up 5 bases and V 10 bases, and 15 bases lay outside the gene matches. The CDR3 totals 17 residues. The CDR3 nucleotides are TGTGCCACCCGTACAGTAGGCGGGACAGGGGGGACCGGGGAGCTGTTTTTT. This gives the protein CATRTVGGTGGTGELFF.

V usage is TRBV6-5 and J usage is TRBJ1-2, with 11 bases fitting TRBD1. Germline loops: CDR1 MNHEY, CDR2 SVGAGI. The CDR3 extends over 15 amino acids. J lost 4 bases, V lost 4 bases, and 5 bases had no gene match. CDR3 DNA sequence: TGTGCCAGCAGTTCCTGGACAGGGGGCGTCTATGGCTACACCTTC. Protein sequence: CASSSWTGGVYGYTF.

This rearrangement joins TRBV15 to TRBJ1-1, with a tentative D call TRBD1 (6 bases). V was trimmed by 0 bases and J by 5 bases, leaving 10 bases between them. Per the germline V gene, CDR1 is LNHNV and CDR2 is YYDKDF (reference sequence). The CDR3 has 14 amino acids. In DNA form, the CDR3 reads TGTGCCACCAGCAGAGACAGGGGAGAGACTGAAGCTTTCTTT. Translating gives CATSRDRGETEAFF.

The chain links TRBV19 to TRBJ2-7; D is unresolved. The V end was cut by 5 bases, the J end by 1 base, with 9 bases between. This CDR3 is built from 13 residues. In germline, CDR1 is LNHDA, CDR2 SQIVND (reference sequence). The CDR3 region has the DNA TGTGCCAGTAGTGGCGGTGTTTCCTACGAGCAGTACTTC. Translating it yields CASSGGVSYEQYF.

This clone was seen only once. The CDR3 reads CASSFRDGGTDTQYF. CDR3 bases: TGTGCCAGCAGTTTTCGTGACGGAGGCACAGATACGCAGTATTTT. The rearrangement uses TRBV28 and TRBJ2-3; D is unresolved. The germline V gene encodes CDR1 MDHEN and CDR2 SYDVKM. The CDR3 spans 15 residues. The V end lost 3 bases, the J end lost 1 base, and 11 bases lay between the germline ends.

The genes are TRBV4-1 and TRBJ1-5; D ambiguous. The CDR3 loop spans 17 amino acids. CDR1 MGHRA and CDR2 YSYEKL come from the germline V gene. V gave up 0 bases and J gave up 0 bases, with 12 bases separating them. CDR3 loop: CASSQDDVSYSNQPQHF. Here the CDR3 DNA reads TGCGCCAGCAGCCAAGACGACGTTAGCTATAGCAATCAGCCCCAGCATTTT.

This rearrangement joins TRBV7-9 to TRBJ1-5; 7 bases agree with TRBD1. The V and J ends lost 5 bases and 5 bases, in that order; junction bases with no gene match: 3. CDR1 and CDR2 (germline): SEHNR, FQNEAQ (reference sequence). This CDR3 has 13 residues. CDR3 nucleotides: TGTGCCAGCAGCCCCAGGGGGGATCAGCCCCAGCATTTT. Translating gives CASSPRGDQPQHF.

The chain carries TRBV5-1 and TRBJ2-3; D remains ambiguous. Germline-derived CDR1 and CDR2 are SGHRS and YFSETQ. V gave up 4 bases and J gave up 0 bases, with 9 bases separating them. This CDR3 comprises 14 residues. CDR3: CASSGLASTDTQYF. The CDR3 DNA follows: TGCGCCAGCAGCGGGTTAGCAAGCACAGATACGCAGTATTTT.

The chain couples TRBV18 to TRBJ1-2, with D possibly TRBD1 on 6 matching bases. CDR1 and CDR2 from the germline V gene are KGHSH and LQKENI. Trimming pared 0 bases from V and 0 bases from J, leaving 11 bases between. The CDR3 consists of 16 residues. The CDR3 sequence: CASSPPVTGPNYGYTF. The CDR3 DNA reads as TGTGCCAGCTCACCACCGGTGACAGGTCCTAACTATGGCTACACCTTC.

This clone was counted only a few times. This sequence joins TRBV6-5 and TRBJ2-3; D might be TRBD1 (6 bases). The V gene lost 5 bases and the J gene lost 2 bases, with 14 bases spanning the gap. Per the germline V gene, CDR1 is MNHEY and CDR2 is SVGAGI. The CDR3 has 15 residues. CDR3 residues: CASSPQDRITDTQYF. The DNA for the CDR3 is TGTGCCAGCAGTCCCCAGGACAGAATCACAGATACGCAGTATTTT.

The chain uses TRBV10-3 and TRBJ2-7; 11 bases fit TRBD2. The germline gives CDR1 ENHRY, CDR2 SYGVKD. This CDR3 is 17 amino acids long. The V and J ends lost 6 bases and 3 bases, in that order; junction bases with no gene match: 13. This CDR3 is CAISSGTSGGGDYEQYF. The CDR3 nucleotides are TGTGCCATCAGCTCCGGGACTAGCGGAGGGGGGGACTACGAGCAGTACTTC.

The CDR3 region has the DNA TGTGCCAGCAGCTCGGGGGCAACAGGGGTCCAAGAGACCCAGTACTTC. Residues: CASSSGATGVQETQYF. The chain has TRBV5-5 and TRBJ2-5; perhaps TRBD1 as D (7 bases). Deletions cut 3 bases from V and 1 base from J, with 16 bases between. The CDR3 covers 16 residues. In germline, CDR1 is SGHKS, CDR2 YYEKEE (reference sequence).

As to this clone: The identical CDR3 is also encoded by other nucleotide sequences in the sample. The rearrangement links TRBV2 to TRBJ2-3, with 8 bases lining up with TRBD1. V was clipped by 6 bases and J by 2 bases; unmatched bases: 4. The CDR3 has 14 residues. Germline V gives CDR1 SNHLY, CDR2 FYNNEI. The DNA for the CDR3 is TGTGCCAGCAGCGGACAGGGATCCACAGATACGCAGTATTTT. Encoded protein: CASSGQGSTDTQYF.

The V call is TRBV20-1, the J call TRBJ1-2; no reliable D call. This CDR3 is built from 11 residues. The V end lost 7 bases, the J end lost 7 bases, and 13 bases lay between the germline ends. Germline V gene lookup returns CDR1 DFQATT and CDR2 SNEGSKA (reference sequence). The CDR3 sequence is CSVGRSPGYTF. The CDR3 nucleotides read TGCAGTGTCGGTCGGAGTCCTGGCTACACCTTC.

Concerning this clone: One end of the junction varies from germline; a read error may be responsible. The chain links TRBV28 to TRBJ1-2, with TRBD1 matching over 7 bases. The V gene's germline CDR1 is MDHEN and CDR2 SYDVKM. CDR3 size: 12 residues. The CDR3 is CASNTGDYDYTF. CDR3 bases: TGTGCCAGCAATACAGGGGATTATGACTACACCTTC.

The chain joins TRBV28 to TRBJ1-1, with D perhaps TRBD1 (5 bases). This CDR3 has 13 amino acids. CDR1 and CDR2 from the germline V gene are MDHEN and SYDVKM. Between the trimmed V and J ends, which lost 4 bases and 2 bases, there was a span of 8 bases. CDR3 sequence reads: CASSSQGNTEAFF. In DNA, the CDR3 is TGTGCCAGCAGTTCTCAGGGCAACACTGAAGCTTTCTTT.

V is TRBV4-2 and J is TRBJ1-2; 10 bases are shared with TRBD1. Looked up from germline, CDR1 is LGHNA and CDR2 is YNFKEQ. The CDR3 extends over 15 amino acids. V was pared by 4 bases and J by 3 bases, with 5 bases of the junction left unmatched. CDR3 DNA: TGTGCCAGCAGCCGATTAGGACAGGGGGACTATGGCTACACCTTC. It specifies CASSRLGQGDYGYTF.

J is TRBJ2-1 and V is TRBV6-6, with TRBD1 as a possible D gene (6 bases). Germline CDR1 and CDR2: MNHNY and SVGAGI (reference sequence). The CDR3 is 15 residues long. Trimming left V 3 bases short and J 9 bases short, with 18 bases between. The CDR3 coding sequence is TGTGCCAGCAGTTATAGGGGCAGGGGTGGGGTTGAGCAGTTCTTC. It codes for CASSYRGRGGVEQFF.

A few counts support this clone. The V call is TRBV5-4, the J call TRBJ2-5, with 7 positions matching TRBD1. The CDR3 is 14 residues long. Germline lookup yields CDR1 SGHNT and CDR2 YYREEE (reference sequence). J was trimmed by 2 bases and V by 4 bases; bases with no gene match: 5. CDR3 in amino acids: CASSPGTEQETQYF. CDR3 coding DNA: TGTGCCAGCAGCCCCGGGACAGAGCAAGAGACCCAGTACTTC.

The CDR3 sequence is CASESGTVPGELFF. CDR3 in DNA: TGCGCCAGCGAATCCGGGACAGTTCCCGGGGAGCTGTTTTTT. This sequence joins TRBV5-1 and TRBJ2-2; TRBD1 aligns across 7 bases. The CDR3 runs 14 residues. The V segment lost 7 bases and the J segment 6 bases; nucleotides outside the gene matches: 9. Germline V gives CDR1 SGHRS, CDR2 YFSETQ.

Concerning this clone: Different DNA sequences within this sample yield the same CDR3. V and J are TRBV5-1 and TRBJ2-3, with 9 positions matching TRBD2. From germline, CDR1 is SGHRS and CDR2 YFSETQ. The V segment lost 4 bases and the J segment 1 base; nucleotides outside the gene matches: 1. This CDR3 region has 14 residues. CDR3 region: CASSPSGGTDTQYF. The DNA of the CDR3 is TGCGCCAGCAGCCCTAGCGGGGGCACAGATACGCAGTATTTT.

The chain employs TRBV5-1 and TRBJ2-7; TRBD1 agrees at 8 bases. The J segment lost 3 bases and the V segment lost 0 bases, leaving 5 bases of the junction unmatched. Germline assignment: CDR1 SGHRS and CDR2 YFSETQ. The CDR3 extends over 15 amino acids. As DNA, the CDR3 is TGCGCCAGCAGCTTGGACGTGACAGGGGTCTACGAGCAGTACTTC. This sequence encodes CASSLDVTGVYEQYF.

The rearrangement links TRBV18 to TRBJ1-2; D is unclear. The CDR3 is made up of 14 amino acids. Germline V CDR1 and CDR2: KGHSH, LQKENI. V was cut by 2 bases and J by 5 bases, with 12 bases left in between. DNA for the CDR3: TGTGCCAGCTCACCAGGCAGTAGCCTATATGGCTACACCTTC. Its protein product is CASSPGSSLYGYTF.

The genes are TRBV7-8 and TRBJ2-5; maybe TRBD1 (6 bases). Trimming left V 1 base short and J 0 bases short, with 6 bases between. This CDR3 has 14 residues. Germline values: CDR1 SGHVS, CDR2 FQNEAQ. The CDR3, as DNA: TGTGCCAGCAGCTTAGGGACAGACCAAGAGACCCAGTACTTC. Encoded protein: CASSLGTDQETQYF.

The chain has TRBV2 and TRBJ1-2, with 7 bases identical to TRBD1. Trimming cost V 2 bases and J 8 bases; bases outside gene matches: 5. The CDR3 totals 13 residues. Germline V CDR1 and CDR2: SNHLY, FYNNEI. DNA of the CDR3: TGTGCCAGCAGTGAATACAGGGGAGGCGGCTACACCTTC. This translates into CASSEYRGGGYTF.

V gene TRBV5-4 combines with J gene TRBJ2-3, with D possibly being TRBD1 (6 bases). Germline V gene data show CDR1 as SGHNT and CDR2 as YYREEE (reference sequence). The CDR3 loop spans 16 amino acids. The V and J ends lost 0 bases and 3 bases respectively, with 14 bases between them. CDR3 residues: CASSLGTGWGTDTQYF. The CDR3, as DNA: TGTGCCAGCAGCTTGGGTACAGGGTGGGGAACAGATACGCAGTATTTT.

The chain carries TRBV6-5 and TRBJ2-1, with 10 nucleotides matching TRBD2. V dropped 2 bases and J dropped 12; count of bases not matched to a gene: 13. This CDR3 region has 16 residues. Per the germline V gene, CDR1 is MNHEY and CDR2 is SVGAGI. As DNA, the CDR3 is TGTGCCAGCAGTTACGCCGGACTAGCGGAGGCCCTACCGCAGTTCTTC. Translation: CASSYAGLAEALPQFF.

The rearrangement uses TRBV1 and TRBJ2-7; the table's D call, TRBD2, was not checked against the DNA. TRBV1 corresponds to a pseudogene. CDR3 size: 17 residues. This chain's CDR3 is CTSSRRPPGLDFYEQYV. The CDR3 nucleotides are TGCACCAGCAGCCGCAGACCCCCAGGACTTGATTTCTACGAGCAGTACGTC.